The 23 T cell receptor beta chains given below trace back to one sample, sequenced in a study of identical twins. TCRdb reprocessed the 5' RACE reads with MiXCR, giving one entry per CDR3 protein. The sample carries fewer than 900,000 distinct CDR3 sequences, around 21% recorded once. In addition, the sample was reused for a study of T cells expressing NK-cell markers.

Sequencing input: PBMCs. Source of these receptors: a woman under 30 in good health.

At least ten counts were recorded for this clonotype. The chain recombines TRBV20-1 with TRBJ2-7; possible D gene TRBD2, 7 bases. The length of the CDR3 is 14 residues. V was clipped by 6 bases and J by 5 bases, with 20 bases between them. In germline, CDR1 is DFQATT, CDR2 SNEGSKA (reference sequence). The chain's CDR3 is CSARTGRGIDEQYF. Here the CDR3 DNA reads TGCAGTGCCCGGACGGGGAGGGGGATCGACGAGCAGTACTTC.

The chain carries TRBV20-1 and TRBJ2-6; D is unresolved. Between the trimmed V and J ends, which lost 3 bases and 4 bases, there was a span of 10 bases. Germline assignment: CDR1 DFQATT and CDR2 SNEGSKA (reference sequence). The CDR3 has 14 residues. The CDR3 DNA is TGCAGTGCTAGTAACGACCCCGGGGCCAACGTCCTGACTTTC. It yields the protein CSASNDPGANVLTF.

V is TRBV6-1 and J is TRBJ2-1, with TRBD1 as a possible D gene (5 bases). There are 14 residues in the CDR3. The V end was cut by 6 bases, the J end by 0 bases, with 9 bases between. The V gene's germline CDR1 is MNHNS and CDR2 SASEGT. The CDR3: CASSAGFSYNEQFF. CDR3 DNA sequence: TGTGCCAGCAGCGCAGGGTTCTCCTACAATGAGCAGTTCTTC.

This clonotype was detected only a few times. The CDR3 DNA reads as TGTGCCAGCAGCTTGGGTTTACAGCTGAACACTGAAGCTTTCTTT. This sequence encodes CASSLGLQLNTEAFF. The chain employs TRBV13 and TRBJ1-1, with D hard to call. This CDR3 is built from 15 residues. CDR1 and CDR2 from the germline V gene are PRHDT and FYEKMQ (reference sequence). Trimming removed 3 bases from V and 0 bases from J, with 11 bases in between.

CDR3 region: CSASGTSGEGSEQFF. Written as DNA, the CDR3 is TGCAGTGCAAGTGGGACTAGCGGGGAAGGAAGTGAGCAGTTCTTC. The chain is built from TRBV20-1 and TRBJ2-1; 13 bases match TRBD2. Germline V lookup: CDR1 DFQATT, CDR2 SNEGSKA (reference sequence). The J segment lost 9 bases and the V segment lost 6 bases, leaving 11 bases of the junction unmatched. This CDR3 is 15 amino acids long.

The chain carries TRBV12-3 or TRBV12-4 and TRBJ2-1; D gene ambiguous. The CDR3 runs 15 residues. The V end lost 3 bases, the J end lost 8 bases, and 17 bases lay between the germline ends. The CDR3 region has the DNA TGTGCCAGCAGTTTTATGGGTGGTGTGATGGATGAGCAGTTCTTC. Translated, it gives CASSFMGGVMDEQFF.

This clonotype was seen once. The J gene is TRBJ2-5, the V gene TRBV5-1; no clear D. CDR1 and CDR2 from the germline V gene are SGHRS and YFSETQ. With 3 bases removed from V and 6 bases from J, the gap between germline ends came to 15 bases. CDR3 length equals 14 residues. For the CDR3, the DNA is TGCGCCAGCAGCTCAGCCCTAGGGTTGAAGACCCAGTACTTC. This gives the protein CASSSALGLKTQYF.

V and J are TRBV2 and TRBJ2-7; 8 nucleotides align to TRBD1. Trimming at V came to 7 bases and at J to 5 bases, leaving 10 bases not matched to a gene. Germline V gene data show CDR1 as SNHLY and CDR2 as FYNNEI. There are 14 residues in the CDR3. This CDR3 reads CASKFSGTGNEQYF. As DNA, the CDR3 is TGTGCCAGCAAGTTCTCCGGGACAGGTAACGAGCAGTACTTC.

The rearrangement links TRBV18 to TRBJ2-1; 14 bases are shared with TRBD2. The V gene's germline CDR1 is KGHSH and CDR2 LQKENI. The CDR3 spans 16 residues. V shed 3 bases, J shed 13 bases, and the junction held 11 bases outside the gene matches. CDR3 DNA: TGTGCCAGCTCACCCCCGGGACTAGCGGGAGCGGTGGGCCAGTTCTTC. Translated, it gives CASSPPGLAGAVGQFF.

V usage is TRBV5-1 and J usage is TRBJ2-1; possible D gene TRBD1, 6 bases. This CDR3 spans 14 amino acids. CDR1 and CDR2 from the germline V gene are SGHRS and YFSETQ. With 4 bases removed from V and 3 bases from J, the gap between germline ends came to 11 bases. The chain's CDR3 is CASSAGQFYNEQFF. CDR3 bases: TGCGCCAGCAGCGCTGGACAGTTCTACAATGAGCAGTTCTTC.

This clonotype appeared a few times. The chain joins TRBV29-1 to TRBJ1-5; no firm D call. The V end lost 4 bases, the J end lost 1 base, and 8 bases lay between the germline ends. The CDR3 sequence is 13 residues long. Germline loops: CDR1 SQVTM, CDR2 ANQGSEA. Here the CDR3 DNA reads TGCAGCGTTGGGGCAAACAGCAATCAGCCCCAGCATTTT. It yields the protein CSVGANSNQPQHF. The variable domain in full, completed from reference TRBV29-1 and TRBJ1-5, reads SAVISQKPSRDICQRGTSLTIQCQVDSQVTMMFWYRQQPGQSLTLIATANQGSEATYESGFVIDKFPISRPNLTFSTLTVSNMSPEDSSIYLCSVGANSNQPQHFGDGTRLSIL.

In its sample, this clonotype was seen a few times. The chain carries TRBV6-2 or TRBV6-3 and TRBJ2-5; 7 bases line up with TRBD1. Germline V gene data show CDR1 as MNHEY and CDR2 as SVGEGT. The CDR3 extends over 16 amino acids. Trimming took 4 bases from V and 6 from J; bases not matched to a gene: 14. The CDR3 reads CASSSLHRQGGQTQYF. DNA for the CDR3: TGTGCCAGCAGTTCTCTACACAGACAGGGCGGGCAGACCCAGTACTTC.

This clonotype was picked up a small number of times. The V gene is TRBV5-1, the J gene TRBJ2-2, with D possibly matching TRBD1 (6 bases). The V gene lost 4 bases and the J gene lost 1 base, with 14 bases spanning the gap. This CDR3 is built from 16 residues. In germline, CDR1 is SGHRS, CDR2 YFSETQ. Here the CDR3 DNA reads TGCGCCAGCAGCCGCGACAGGTCTTGGAACACCGGGGAGCTGTTTTTT. This codes for CASSRDRSWNTGELFF.

The J gene is TRBJ2-7, the V gene TRBV6-5, with 10 bases lining up with TRBD2. CDR3 size: 15 residues. V lost 7 bases, J lost 3 bases, and 9 bases stayed unmatched. CDR1 and CDR2 from the germline V gene are MNHEY and SVGAGI. The CDR3 sequence is CASTLLAGSYYEQYF. In DNA form, the CDR3 reads TGTGCCAGCACGTTACTAGCGGGAAGTTACTACGAGCAGTACTTC.

This chain links TRBV12-3 or TRBV12-4 with TRBJ1-1; 7 nucleotides match TRBD1. There are 14 residues in the CDR3. V trimming: 7 bases; J trimming: 4 bases; junction bases outside the gene matches: 9. CDR3 residues: CASIGEQGFTEAFF. CDR3 in DNA: TGTGCCAGCATCGGAGAACAGGGGTTCACTGAAGCTTTCTTT.

The chain combines TRBV12-3 or TRBV12-4 with TRBJ2-3, with D perhaps TRBD1 (5 bases). This CDR3 contains 16 residues. Deletions cut 7 bases from V and 2 bases from J, with 19 bases between. CDR3: CASTPPPQGYTDTQYF. CDR3 sequence (DNA): TGTGCCAGCACCCCCCCCCCGCAGGGCTACACAGATACGCAGTATTTT.

The chain links TRBV12-3 or TRBV12-4 to TRBJ2-1; 7 bases are a match to TRBD2. After removal of 3 bases from V and 2 bases from J, the junction contained 4 bases not matched to a gene. The CDR3 has 15 amino acids. The DNA of the CDR3 is TGTGCCAGCAGTTTTCGTCTAGCGGCCTACAATGAGCAGTTCTTC. It specifies CASSFRLAAYNEQFF.

The chain employs TRBV3-1 and TRBJ2-7; no definite D call. The germline CDR1 and CDR2 sequences are LGHDT and YNNKEL (reference sequence). The ends were cut back, 2 bases at V and 7 bases at J, with 9 bases in the middle. This CDR3 is built from 12 residues. The DNA for the CDR3 is TGTGCCAGCAGCCAATCCGCCAGGGAGCAGTACTTC. Residues: CASSQSAREQYF.

V is TRBV11-2 and J is TRBJ2-6, with 7 bases lining up with TRBD1. This CDR3 region has 20 residues. Germline CDR1 and CDR2: SGHAT and FQNNGV. The V segment lost 5 bases and the J segment 0 bases; nucleotides outside the gene matches: 16. DNA for the CDR3: TGTGCCAGCAGCCCCTCCTGGGGACAGCCTCACCTCTCTGGGGCCAACGTCCTGACTTTC. It encodes CASSPSWGQPHLSGANVLTF.

The chain carries TRBV20-1 and TRBJ2-1; the D gene is possibly TRBD1 (6 bases). The CDR3 loop spans 12 amino acids. The germline V and J ends were trimmed by 2 bases and 10 bases, with 12 bases remaining between them. Germline V gene lookup returns CDR1 DFQATT and CDR2 SNEGSKA (reference sequence). The DNA of the CDR3 is TGCAGTGCTAGACCCCAGGGGTCCGAGCAGTTCTTC. Translating gives CSARPQGSEQFF.

CDR3 nucleotides: TGTGCCAGCAGCCACTTGGGGAGGGCGACCACCGGGGAGCTGTTTTTT. Its protein product is CASSHLGRATTGELFF. The chain combines TRBV12-3 or TRBV12-4 with TRBJ2-2, with 7 positions matching TRBD2. This CDR3 contains 16 residues. The V and J ends lost 6 bases and 4 bases, in that order; junction bases with no gene match: 11.

This clonotype was recorded a few times. The chain joins TRBV7-9 to TRBJ2-1; 7 nucleotides match TRBD2. This CDR3 contains 17 residues. V lost 5 bases to trimming and J lost 1 base; unmatched junction nucleotides: 11. The V gene's germline CDR1 is SEHNR and CDR2 FQNEAQ (reference sequence). The CDR3 DNA reads as TGTGCCAGCAGCCCGGCCTTTCGGCGGGGGTCCTACAATGAGCAGTTCTTC. Amino acid sequence: CASSPAFRRGSYNEQFF.

This clonotype has more than one count but fewer than ten. This chain uses TRBV7-9 with TRBJ1-2; 7 bases match TRBD1. The CDR3 sequence is 15 residues long. The germline V gene has CDR1 SEHNR and CDR2 FQNEAQ (reference sequence). The J segment lost 3 bases and the V segment lost 3 bases, leaving 7 bases of the junction unmatched. The CDR3 here is CASSFSGQADYGYTF. The CDR3 DNA sequence: TGTGCCAGCAGCTTCAGTGGACAGGCCGACTATGGCTACACCTTC. Looking up the rest from reference TRBV7-9 and TRBJ1-2 gives the full variable domain: DTGVSQNPRHKITKRGQNVTFRCDPISEHNRLYWYRQTLGQGPEFLTYFQNEAQLEKSRLLSDRFSAERPKGSFSTLEIQRTEQGDSAMYLCASSFSGQADYGYTFGSGTRLTVV.